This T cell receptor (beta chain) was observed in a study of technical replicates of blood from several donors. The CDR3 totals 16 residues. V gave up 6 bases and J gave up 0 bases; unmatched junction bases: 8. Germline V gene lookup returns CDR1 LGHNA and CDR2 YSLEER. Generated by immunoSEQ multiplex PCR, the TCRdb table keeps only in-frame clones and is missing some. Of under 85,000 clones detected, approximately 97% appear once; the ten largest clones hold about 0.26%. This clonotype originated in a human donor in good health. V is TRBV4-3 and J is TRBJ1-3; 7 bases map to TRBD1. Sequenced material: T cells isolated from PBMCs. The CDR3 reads CASSTGVAASGNTIYF. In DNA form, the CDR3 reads TGCGCCAGCAGTACAGGGGTCGCCGCCTCTGGAAACACCATATATTTT.